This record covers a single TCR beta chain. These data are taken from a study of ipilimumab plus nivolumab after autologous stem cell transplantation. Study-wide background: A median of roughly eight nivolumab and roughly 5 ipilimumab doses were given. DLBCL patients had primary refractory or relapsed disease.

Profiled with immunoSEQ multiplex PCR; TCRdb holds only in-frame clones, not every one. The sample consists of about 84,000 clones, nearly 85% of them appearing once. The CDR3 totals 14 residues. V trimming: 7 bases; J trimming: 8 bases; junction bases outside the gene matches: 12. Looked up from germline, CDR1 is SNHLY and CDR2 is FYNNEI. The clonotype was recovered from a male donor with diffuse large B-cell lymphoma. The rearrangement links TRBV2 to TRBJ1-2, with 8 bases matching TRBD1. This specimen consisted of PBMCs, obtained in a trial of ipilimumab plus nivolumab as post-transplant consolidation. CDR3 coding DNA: TGTGCCAGCACCCGGACAGGGACGGTGGGCGGCTACACCTTC. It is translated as CASTRTGTVGGYTF.